This passage covers 5 T cell receptor beta chains from one sample sequenced in a study of lung T cells in sarcoidosis with Löfgren's syndrome. TCRdb ran MiXCR on the reads and lists one entry per CDR3 protein. This repertoire shows 9,300 or so distinct CDR3 sequences, around 20% found once; its top ten account for less than 8.5%. The specimen was CD4+ T cells from bronchoalveolar lavage. The receptors stem from a human donor with sarcoidosis (Löfgren's syndrome or another form), or a control subject (not recorded which).

Worth noting for this clonotype: This may be a read error, as it is one base from a much larger clone. This sequence joins TRBV6-1 and TRBJ2-1; 10 bases align to TRBD2. The germline V gene encodes CDR1 MNHNS and CDR2 SASEGT. There are 15 residues in the CDR3. In nucleotides, the CDR3 is TGTGCCAGCAGTCAGGGACTAGCGACCTACAATGAGCAGCTCTTC. Translated, it gives CASSQGLATYNEQLF.

This clonotype was recorded a few times. A much larger clone differs from this one at a single base, so this may be a read error. This chain connects TRBV12-3 or TRBV12-4 to TRBJ2-5, with a tentative D call TRBD2 (5 bases). V was cut by 2 bases and J by 7 bases, with 14 bases left in between. This CDR3 region has 14 residues. The CDR3 is CASSLMVLGGTQYF. CDR3 DNA: TGTGCCAGCAGTTTAATGGTTCTCGGAGGGACCCAGTACTTC.

Turning to this clonotype: The conserved phenylalanine or tryptophan is not found at the CDR3 terminus, so this likely reflects a read error. The DNA is left out, because the CDR3 cannot be placed on it with certainty; the CDR3 is given as TCRdb lists it. The J gene is TRBJ1-3, the V gene TRBV7-9; the tabulated D call, TRBD1, remains unverified against the DNA. The length of the CDR3 is 14 amino acids, counting both ends. Germline V lookup: CDR1 SEHNR, CDR2 FQNEAQ (reference sequence). The CDR3: CASSLIRDGNTIHS.

This clonotype was recorded at least ten times. This rearrangement joins TRBV11-2 to TRBJ2-3; no reliable D call. Germline V CDR1 and CDR2: SGHAT, FQNNGV. Trimming took off 1 base at V and 3 bases at J, with 2 bases between the two ends. The CDR3 contains 12 residues. Here the CDR3 reads CASSLGTDTQYF. In DNA, the CDR3 is TGTGCCAGCAGCTTAGGAACAGATACGCAGTATTTT.

In its sample, this clonotype was seen many times. The junction differs from germline at one of its ends, possibly a read error. V gene TRBV6-2 or TRBV6-3 combines with J gene TRBJ2-7; 8 bases map to TRBD1. CDR1 and CDR2 (germline): MNHEY, SVGEGT. This CDR3 spans 15 amino acids. The CDR3 here is CASSYDRGLSYKQYF. The CDR3 DNA sequence: TGTGCCAGCAGTTACGACAGGGGCCTTTCCTACAAGCAGTACTTC.